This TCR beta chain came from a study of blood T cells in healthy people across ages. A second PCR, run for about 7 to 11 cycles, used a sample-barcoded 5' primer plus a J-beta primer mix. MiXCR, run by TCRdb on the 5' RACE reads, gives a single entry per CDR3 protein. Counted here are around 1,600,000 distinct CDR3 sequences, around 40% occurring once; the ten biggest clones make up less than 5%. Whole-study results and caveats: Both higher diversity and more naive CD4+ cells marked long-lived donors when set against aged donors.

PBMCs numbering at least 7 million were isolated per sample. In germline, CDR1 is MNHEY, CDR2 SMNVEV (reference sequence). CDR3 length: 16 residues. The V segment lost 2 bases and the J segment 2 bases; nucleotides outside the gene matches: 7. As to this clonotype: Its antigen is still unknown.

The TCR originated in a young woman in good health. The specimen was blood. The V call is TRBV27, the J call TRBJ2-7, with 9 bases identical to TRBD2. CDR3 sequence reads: CASSLSGGSPAYEQYF. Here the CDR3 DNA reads TGTGCCAGCAGTTTAAGCGGGGGGTCCCCCGCCTACGAGCAGTACTTC.